What follows is one TCR beta chain and its context. The target antigen is unknown. At one end, the junction sequence differs from germline, possibly due to a read error. Investigators took RNA and DNA out together from approximately 22-30 mg of unsorted bulk tissue. Patients had primary liver carcinoma treated by surgical resection. The sample originates from a study of tumor-infiltrating lymphocytes in primary liver carcinoma. Starting from 500 ng of total RNA, TCR beta cDNA was produced with a primer in the constant region. Library construction for TCR beta comprised three nested multiplex PCR rounds performed with slightly modified ARM-PCR. Two initial PCR rounds of roughly 10 cycles each paired TRBV1-TRBV30 forward primers with a C-beta reverse primer. TCRdb passed the multiplex PCR reads through MiXCR, listing each CDR3 protein once. This table holds around 88,000 distinct CDR3 sequences, about 70% found once.

Study-wide results and limits: Tumor region pairs shared more overlap than did tumor-adjacent and tumor-blood pairs.

The CDR3 length is 17 residues. Germline V lookup: CDR1 SGHAT, CDR2 FQNNGV. V gene TRBV11-2 combines with J gene TRBJ1-1; 10 bases are shared with TRBD1. This receptor was taken from a man aged 35 to 55 with primary liver carcinoma and hepatitis B virus infection. The sequenced sample consisted of tumor-adjacent normal liver tissue. The CDR3 region has the DNA TGTGCCAGCAGACACAACCGGGACAGGGGAATGAACTCTGAAGCTTTCTTT. It yields the protein CASRHNRDRGMNSEAFF.